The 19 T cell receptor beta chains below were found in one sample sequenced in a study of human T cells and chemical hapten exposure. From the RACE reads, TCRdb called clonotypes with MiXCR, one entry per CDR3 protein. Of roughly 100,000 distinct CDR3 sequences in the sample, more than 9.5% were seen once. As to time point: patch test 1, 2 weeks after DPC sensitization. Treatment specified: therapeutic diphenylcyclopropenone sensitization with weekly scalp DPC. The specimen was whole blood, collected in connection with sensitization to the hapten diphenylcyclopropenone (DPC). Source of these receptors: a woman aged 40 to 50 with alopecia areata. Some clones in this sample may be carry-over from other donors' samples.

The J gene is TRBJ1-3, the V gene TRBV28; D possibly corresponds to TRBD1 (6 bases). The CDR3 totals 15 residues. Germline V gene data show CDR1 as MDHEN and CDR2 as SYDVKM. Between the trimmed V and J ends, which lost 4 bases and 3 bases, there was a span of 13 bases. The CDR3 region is CASSSQGLGGNTIYF. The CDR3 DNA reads TGTGCCAGCAGTTCCCAGGGGCTCGGTGGAAACACCATATATTTT.

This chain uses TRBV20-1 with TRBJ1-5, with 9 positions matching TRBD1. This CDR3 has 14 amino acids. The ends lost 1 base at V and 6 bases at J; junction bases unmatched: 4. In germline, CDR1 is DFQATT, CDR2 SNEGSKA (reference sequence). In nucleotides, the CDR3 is TGCAGTGCTAGAGCACCGACAGGGGGTCAGCCCCAGCATTTT. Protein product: CSARAPTGGQPQHF.

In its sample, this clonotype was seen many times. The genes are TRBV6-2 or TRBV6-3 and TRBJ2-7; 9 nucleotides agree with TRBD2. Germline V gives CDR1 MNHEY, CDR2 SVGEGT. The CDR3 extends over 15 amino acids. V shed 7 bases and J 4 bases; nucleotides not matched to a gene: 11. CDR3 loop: CASILGGGARYEQYF. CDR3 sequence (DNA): TGTGCCAGCATTCTCGGCGGGGGGGCAAGATACGAGCAGTACTTC.

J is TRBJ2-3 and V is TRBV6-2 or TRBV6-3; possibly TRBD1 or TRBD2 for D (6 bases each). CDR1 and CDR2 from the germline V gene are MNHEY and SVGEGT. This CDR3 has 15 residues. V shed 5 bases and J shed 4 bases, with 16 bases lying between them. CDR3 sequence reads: CASSPTGAAADTQYF. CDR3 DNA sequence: TGTGCCAGCAGTCCCACGGGGGCGGCTGCAGATACGCAGTATTTT.

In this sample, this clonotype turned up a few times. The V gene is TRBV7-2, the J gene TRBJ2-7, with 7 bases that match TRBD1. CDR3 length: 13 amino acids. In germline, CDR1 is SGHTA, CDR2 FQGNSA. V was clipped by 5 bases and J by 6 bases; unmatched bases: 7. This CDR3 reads CASSQGQSGEQYF. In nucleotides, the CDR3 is TGTGCCAGCAGCCAGGGACAGTCCGGCGAGCAGTACTTC.

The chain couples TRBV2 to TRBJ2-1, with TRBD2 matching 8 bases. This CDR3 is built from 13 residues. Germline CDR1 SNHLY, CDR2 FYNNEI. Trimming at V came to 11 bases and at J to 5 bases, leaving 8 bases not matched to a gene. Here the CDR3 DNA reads TGTGCCGTGCTAGCGGGTCCCAACAATGAGCAGTTCTTC. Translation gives CAVLAGPNNEQFF. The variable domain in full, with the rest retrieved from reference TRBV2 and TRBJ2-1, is EPEVTQTPSHQVTQMGQEVILRCVPISNHLYFYWYRQILGQKVEFLVSFYNNEISEKSEIFDDQFSVERPDGSNFTLKIRSTKLEDSAMYFCAVLAGPNNEQFFGPGTRLTVL.

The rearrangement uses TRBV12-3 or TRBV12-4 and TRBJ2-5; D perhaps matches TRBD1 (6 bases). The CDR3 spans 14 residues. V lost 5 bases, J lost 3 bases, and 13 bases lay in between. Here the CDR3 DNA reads TGTGCCAGCAGTCATGACAGGCGAAAAGAGACCCAGTACTTC. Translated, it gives CASSHDRRKETQYF.

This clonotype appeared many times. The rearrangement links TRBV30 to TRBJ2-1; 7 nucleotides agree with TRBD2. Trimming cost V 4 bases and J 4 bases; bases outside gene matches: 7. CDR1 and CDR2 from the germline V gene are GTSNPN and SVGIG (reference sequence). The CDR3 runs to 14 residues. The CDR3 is CAWTGGSFYNEQFF. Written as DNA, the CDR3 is TGTGCCTGGACCGGGGGGTCCTTTTACAATGAGCAGTTCTTC.

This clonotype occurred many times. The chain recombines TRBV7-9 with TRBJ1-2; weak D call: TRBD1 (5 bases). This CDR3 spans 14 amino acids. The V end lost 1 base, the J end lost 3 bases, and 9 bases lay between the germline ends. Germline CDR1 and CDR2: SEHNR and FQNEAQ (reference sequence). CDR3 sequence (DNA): TGTGCCAGCAGCTTAGATCCAGGGTACTATGGCTACACCTTC. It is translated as CASSLDPGYYGYTF.

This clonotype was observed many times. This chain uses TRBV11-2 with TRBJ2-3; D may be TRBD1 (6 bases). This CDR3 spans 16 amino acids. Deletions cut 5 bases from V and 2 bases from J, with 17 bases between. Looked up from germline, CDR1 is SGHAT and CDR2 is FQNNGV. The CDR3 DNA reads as TGTGCCAGCAGCGTTCGCCGGGACACTATCACAGATACGCAGTATTTT. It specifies CASSVRRDTITDTQYF.

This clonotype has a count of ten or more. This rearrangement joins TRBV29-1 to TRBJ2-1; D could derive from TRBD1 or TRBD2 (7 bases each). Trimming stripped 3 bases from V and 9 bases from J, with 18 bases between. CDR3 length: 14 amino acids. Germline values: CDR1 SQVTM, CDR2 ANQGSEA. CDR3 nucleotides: TGCAGCGTTGAGGGAGGGGGCGGCCTGGGTGAGCAGTTCTTC. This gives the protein CSVEGGGGLGEQFF.

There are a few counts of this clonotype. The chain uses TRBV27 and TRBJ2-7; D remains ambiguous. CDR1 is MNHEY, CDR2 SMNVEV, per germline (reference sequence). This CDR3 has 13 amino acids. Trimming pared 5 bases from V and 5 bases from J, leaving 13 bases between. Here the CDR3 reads CASSLRISNEQYF. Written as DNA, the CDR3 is TGTGCCAGCAGTCTACGAATAAGTAACGAGCAGTACTTC.

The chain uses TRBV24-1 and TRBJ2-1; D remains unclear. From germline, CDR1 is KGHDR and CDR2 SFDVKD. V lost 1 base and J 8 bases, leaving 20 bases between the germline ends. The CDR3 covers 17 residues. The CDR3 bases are TGTGCCACCAGTGATTTTACACGCGGATGGGGTGAGGATGAGCAGTTCTTC. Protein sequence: CATSDFTRGWGEDEQFF.

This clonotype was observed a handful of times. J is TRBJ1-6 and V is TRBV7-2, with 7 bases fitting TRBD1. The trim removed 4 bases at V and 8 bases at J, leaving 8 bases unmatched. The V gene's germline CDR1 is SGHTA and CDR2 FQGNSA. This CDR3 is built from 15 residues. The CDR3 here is CASSSLGQAHSPLHF. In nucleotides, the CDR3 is TGTGCCAGCAGCTCCCTCGGACAGGCCCATTCACCCCTCCACTTT.

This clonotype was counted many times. This CDR3 reads CSVAPGQENTIYF. CDR3 nucleotide sequence: TGCAGCGTCGCTCCGGGACAGGAAAACACCATATATTTT. The rearrangement uses TRBV29-1 and TRBJ1-3; 8 bases are shared with TRBD1. The CDR3 length is 13 residues. Germline CDR1 is SQVTM and CDR2 is ANQGSEA. Losses at the gene ends were 6 bases for V and 6 bases for J; bases not matched to a gene: 7.

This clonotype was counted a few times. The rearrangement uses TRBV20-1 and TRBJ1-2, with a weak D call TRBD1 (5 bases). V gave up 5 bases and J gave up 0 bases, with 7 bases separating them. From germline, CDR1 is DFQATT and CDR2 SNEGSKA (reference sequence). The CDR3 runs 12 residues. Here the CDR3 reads CSARDSNYGYTF. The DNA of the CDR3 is TGCAGTGCTCGGGACTCTAACTATGGCTACACCTTC.

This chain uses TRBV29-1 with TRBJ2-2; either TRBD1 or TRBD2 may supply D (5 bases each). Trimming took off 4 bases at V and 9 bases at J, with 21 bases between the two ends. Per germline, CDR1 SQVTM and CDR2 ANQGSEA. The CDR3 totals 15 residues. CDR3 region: CSVVITGTPSRELFF. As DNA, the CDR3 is TGCAGCGTTGTTATCACCGGGACCCCGAGTCGGGAGCTGTTTTTT.

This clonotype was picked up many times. The CDR3 sequence: CASSPRDRARRAGNTIYF. The CDR3 DNA is TGTGCCAGCAGCCCCCGGGACAGGGCCCGGAGGGCTGGAAACACCATATATTTT. This chain uses TRBV27 with TRBJ1-3; 9 positions match TRBD1. Germline assignment: CDR1 MNHEY and CDR2 SMNVEV (reference sequence). J gave up 2 bases and V 6 bases, and 14 bases lay outside the gene matches. This CDR3 has 18 residues.

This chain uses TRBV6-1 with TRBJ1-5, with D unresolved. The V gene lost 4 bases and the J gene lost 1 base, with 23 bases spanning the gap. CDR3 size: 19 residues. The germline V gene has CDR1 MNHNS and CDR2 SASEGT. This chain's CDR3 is CASSGPRKPGAGSNQPQHF. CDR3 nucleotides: TGTGCCAGCAGTGGACCGAGGAAACCCGGCGCTGGGAGCAATCAGCCCCAGCATTTT.